This passage covers 14 T cell receptor beta chains from one sample sequenced in a study of somatic mutations in cytotoxic T cells in rheumatoid arthritis. The method was immunoSEQ multiplex PCR; TCRdb's version includes in-frame clones alone and lacks a portion of them. The repertoire includes tens of thousands of clones, roughly 80% of them detected once, and less than 4% sits in the top ten. The sample taken for sequencing was CD8+ T cells sorted from blood. The receptors come from an adult with rheumatoid arthritis.

The chain links TRBV6-5 to TRBJ1-3, with a tentative D call TRBD1 (5 bases). V lost 0 bases and J lost 4, with 10 bases in between. The CDR3 extends over 15 amino acids. From germline, CDR1 is MNHEY and CDR2 SVGAGI. CDR3 sequence (DNA): TGTGCCAGCAGTTACTCTTGGGGCGCGGGAAACACCATATATTTT. It translates to CASSYSWGAGNTIYF.

The CDR3 bases are TGCGCCAGCAGCCAAGCCCCCTTTGAACTAGCGGGGGCCCGGGGTCAAGAGACCCAGTACTTC. Amino acids: CASSQAPFELAGARGQETQYF. This sequence joins TRBV4-1 and TRBJ2-5, with TRBD2 identical over 11 bases. V lost 1 base, J lost 2 bases, and 18 bases stayed unmatched. Germline V lookup: CDR1 MGHRA, CDR2 YSYEKL. The CDR3 contains 21 residues.

This clone was seen only a few times. V and J are TRBV6-5 and TRBJ2-7, with 8 bases lining up with TRBD2. The V and J ends lost 0 bases and 4 bases, in that order; junction bases with no gene match: 5. The CDR3 consists of 15 residues. Germline CDR1 MNHEY, CDR2 SVGAGI. In DNA form, the CDR3 reads TGTGCCAGCAGTTACTCTTCCGCGGGGGGTTACGAGCAGTACTTC. It is translated as CASSYSSAGGYEQYF.

The V call is TRBV29-1, the J call TRBJ2-6; a possible D gene is TRBD2 (6 bases). This CDR3 comprises 13 residues. The V end was cut by 6 bases, the J end by 2 bases, with 8 bases between. Germline CDR1 is SQVTM and CDR2 is ANQGSEA. The DNA of the CDR3 is TGCAGCGTGCGGGACGCTGGGGCCAACGTCCTGACTTTC. This translates into CSVRDAGANVLTF.

The chain is built from TRBV5-1 and TRBJ1-1; TRBD1 matches at 12 bases. The CDR3 covers 17 residues. The V gene end was trimmed by 4 bases and the J gene end by 1 base; junction bases not matched to a gene: 8. Germline V gene lookup returns CDR1 SGHRS and CDR2 YFSETQ. The CDR3 DNA follows: TGCGCCAGCAGCACCACGGGACAGGGGGCTGGGAACACTGAAGCTTTCTTT. Protein: CASSTTGQGAGNTEAFF.

The chain uses TRBV5-4 and TRBJ2-5, with 8 bases matching TRBD2. Germline-derived CDR1 and CDR2 are SGHNT and YYREEE (reference sequence). The trim removed 0 bases at V and 5 bases at J, leaving 9 bases unmatched. The CDR3 is 16 amino acids. CDR3 sequence reads: CASSLAVAGGRETQYF. In DNA, the CDR3 is TGTGCCAGCAGCTTGGCTGTGGCGGGGGGTAGGGAGACCCAGTACTTC.

The count of this clone is one. The chain couples TRBV18 to TRBJ1-6; tentative D call: TRBD1 (5 bases). CDR1 is KGHSH and CDR2 is LQKENI in the germline V gene. This CDR3 has 16 amino acids. V was trimmed by 3 bases and J by 5 bases, leaving 14 bases between them. This CDR3 is CASSPGPWEDNSPLHF. DNA for the CDR3: TGTGCCAGCTCACCGGGGCCTTGGGAGGATAATTCACCCCTCCACTTT.

A word on this clone: No conserved phenylalanine or tryptophan ends this CDR3, so it is likely a read error. The limits of the CDR3 on the DNA are not certain, so only TCRdb's listed CDR3 is given. The V gene is TRBV19, the J gene TRBJ1-1. Germline V gives CDR1 LNHDA, CDR2 SQIVND (reference sequence). 10 amino acids form the CDR3, both terminal residues included. The chain's CDR3 is CASSIGRGGG.

V is TRBV27 and J is TRBJ2-1; 7 bases map to TRBD1. The CDR3 has 16 residues. V lost 5 bases to trimming and J lost 6 bases; unmatched junction nucleotides: 13. CDR1 is MNHEY and CDR2 is SMNVEV in the germline V gene (reference sequence). In DNA, the CDR3 is TGTGCCAGCAGTAAACTCCGGGACAGCGCCTCCAATGAGCAGTTCTTC. Translated, it gives CASSKLRDSASNEQFF.

The chain carries TRBV2 and TRBJ1-5; TRBD1 is a possible D gene (6 bases). The V end was cut by 6 bases, the J end by 6 bases, with 15 bases between. Germline V lookup: CDR1 SNHLY, CDR2 FYNNEI. There are 14 residues in the CDR3. The CDR3 reads CASRDQGNVQPQHF. The CDR3 DNA sequence: TGTGCCAGCAGGGATCAGGGGAACGTTCAGCCCCAGCATTTT.

V and J are TRBV5-1 and TRBJ1-4; maybe TRBD1 (5 bases). CDR1 is SGHRS, CDR2 YFSETQ, per germline. This CDR3 contains 16 residues. Trimming removed 3 bases from V and 7 bases from J, with 19 bases in between. The CDR3 sequence is CASSSPEQDSSEKLFF. CDR3 nucleotide sequence: TGCGCCAGCAGCTCACCCGAACAGGATTCTTCTGAAAAACTGTTTTTT.

The gene calls are TRBV7-6 and TRBJ2-1; 9 bases line up with TRBD2. CDR1 and CDR2 from the germline V gene are SGHVS and FNYEAQ. The CDR3 sequence is 15 residues long. Trimming took 0 bases from V and 4 from J; bases not matched to a gene: 1. Written as DNA, the CDR3 is TGTGCCAGCAGCTTAGCTGCGGGGGGGTACAATGAGCAGTTCTTC. Translation: CASSLAAGGYNEQFF.

The chain is built from TRBV2 and TRBJ2-5; D may match TRBD1 or TRBD2 (6 bases each). The CDR3 contains 15 residues. Germline V gene sequence: CDR1 SNHLY, CDR2 FYNNEI. Trimming took off 4 bases at V and 3 bases at J, with 15 bases between the two ends. This chain's CDR3 is CASSARAGEEETQYF. CDR3 DNA: TGTGCCAGCAGTGCGAGGGCAGGGGAGGAAGAGACCCAGTACTTC.

The J gene is TRBJ2-3, the V gene TRBV7-9; D is uncertain. CDR1 and CDR2 from the germline V gene are SEHNR and FQNEAQ (reference sequence). The CDR3 totals 16 residues. V was cut by 3 bases and J by 0 bases, with 13 bases left in between. The CDR3 coding sequence is TGTGCCAGCAGCTTTTGGGGAACCGGGAGCACAGATACGCAGTATTTT. Translated, it gives CASSFWGTGSTDTQYF.